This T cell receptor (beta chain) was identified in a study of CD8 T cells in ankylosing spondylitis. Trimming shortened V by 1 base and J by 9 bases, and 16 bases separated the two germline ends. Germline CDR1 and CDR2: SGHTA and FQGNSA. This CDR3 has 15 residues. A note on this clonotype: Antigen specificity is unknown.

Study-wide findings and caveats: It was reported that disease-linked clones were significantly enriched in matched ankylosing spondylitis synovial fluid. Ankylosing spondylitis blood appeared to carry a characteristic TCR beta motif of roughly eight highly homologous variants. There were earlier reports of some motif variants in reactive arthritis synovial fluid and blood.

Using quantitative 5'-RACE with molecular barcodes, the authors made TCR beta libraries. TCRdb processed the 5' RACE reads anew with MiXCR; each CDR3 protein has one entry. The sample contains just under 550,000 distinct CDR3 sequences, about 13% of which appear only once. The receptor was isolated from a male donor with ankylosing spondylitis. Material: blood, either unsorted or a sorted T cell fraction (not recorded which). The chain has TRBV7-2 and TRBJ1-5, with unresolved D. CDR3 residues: CASSLVIGEPGPQHF. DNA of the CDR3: TGTGCCAGCAGCTTAGTCATTGGGGAGCCGGGGCCCCAGCATTTT.